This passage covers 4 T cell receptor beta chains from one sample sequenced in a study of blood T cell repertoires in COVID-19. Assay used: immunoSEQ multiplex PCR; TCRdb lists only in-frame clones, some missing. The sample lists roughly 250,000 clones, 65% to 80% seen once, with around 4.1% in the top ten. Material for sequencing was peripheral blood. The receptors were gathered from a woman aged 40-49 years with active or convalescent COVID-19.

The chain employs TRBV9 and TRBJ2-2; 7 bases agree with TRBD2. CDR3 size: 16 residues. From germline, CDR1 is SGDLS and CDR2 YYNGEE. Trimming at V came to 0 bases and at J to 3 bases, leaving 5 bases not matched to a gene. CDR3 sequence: CASSVASGGHTGELFF. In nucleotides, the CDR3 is TGTGCCAGCAGCGTAGCTTCGGGGGGACACACCGGGGAGCTGTTTTTT.

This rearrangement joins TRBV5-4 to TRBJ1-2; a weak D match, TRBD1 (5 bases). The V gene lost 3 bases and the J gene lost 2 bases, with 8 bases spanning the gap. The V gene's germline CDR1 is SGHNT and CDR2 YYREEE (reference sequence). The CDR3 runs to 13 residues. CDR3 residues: CASSSDSNYGYTF. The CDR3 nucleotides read TGTGCCAGCAGCTCTGACAGCAACTATGGCTACACCTTC.

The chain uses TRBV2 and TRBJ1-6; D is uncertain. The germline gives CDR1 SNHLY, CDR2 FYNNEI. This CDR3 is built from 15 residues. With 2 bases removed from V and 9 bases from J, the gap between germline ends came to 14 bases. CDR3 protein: CASSENGRNLSPLHF. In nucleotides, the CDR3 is TGTGCCAGCAGTGAAAACGGCAGGAACCTTTCACCCCTCCACTTT.

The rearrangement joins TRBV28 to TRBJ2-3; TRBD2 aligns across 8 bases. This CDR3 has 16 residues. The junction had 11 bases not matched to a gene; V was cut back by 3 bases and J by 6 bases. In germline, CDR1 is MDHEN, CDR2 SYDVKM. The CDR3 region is CASSLEGSGEPDTQYF. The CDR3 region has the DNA TGTGCCAGCAGTTTGGAGGGTAGCGGGGAGCCGGATACGCAGTATTTT.